The 28 T cell receptor beta chains below were found in one sample sequenced in a study of blood T cell repertoires in COVID-19. The repertoire was sequenced with immunoSEQ multiplex PCR; TCRdb's copy has only in-frame clones and lacks some. The repertoire holds 130,000 to 150,000 clones, nearly 90% seen once, with 1.5% to 2% in the top ten. The sample was peripheral blood. These receptors were collected from a man in his 70s with acute or convalescent COVID-19.

The chain joins TRBV4-2 to TRBJ2-1; D unclear. Per germline, CDR1 LGHNA and CDR2 YNFKEQ. The CDR3 has 15 residues. V was shortened by 0 bases and J by 7 bases, with 13 bases between the two germline ends. CDR3 nucleotide sequence: TGTGCCAGCAGCCAAGATGCCCTAGGTCATAATGAGCAGTTCTTC. Amino acids: CASSQDALGHNEQFF.

This clone was seen more than once but under ten times. The chain recombines TRBV4-1 with TRBJ2-3, with D maybe TRBD2 (5 bases). Germline V gives CDR1 MGHRA, CDR2 YSYEKL. The CDR3 sequence is 12 residues long. V lost 1 base to trimming and J lost 13 bases, with 12 bases between them. This CDR3 reads CASSQVGRTKYF. CDR3 sequence (DNA): TGCGCCAGCAGCCAAGTAGGGAGAACCAAGTATTTT.

The J gene is TRBJ1-1, the V gene TRBV7-2, with D possibly TRBD1 on 6 matching bases. Germline V gives CDR1 SGHTA, CDR2 FQGNSA. The CDR3 is 15 residues long. The V and J ends lost 4 bases and 3 bases respectively, with 15 bases between them. The DNA for the CDR3 is TGTGCCAGCAGCTGGTCCACAGGGTTGTACACTGAAGCTTTCTTT. Translating gives CASSWSTGLYTEAFF.

V is TRBV9 and J is TRBJ2-1; the D gene is possibly TRBD2 (6 bases). The CDR3 runs to 15 residues. Between the trimmed V and J ends, which lost 4 bases and 9 bases, there was a span of 20 bases. CDR1 is SGDLS, CDR2 YYNGEE, per germline. The CDR3 reads CASSRRDSGWGEQFF. In nucleotides, the CDR3 is TGTGCCAGCAGCCGACGGGACTCTGGATGGGGTGAGCAGTTCTTC.

Only one count was recorded for this clone. The chain links TRBV9 to TRBJ1-3, with a tentative D call TRBD1 (6 bases). The CDR3 has 16 residues. V lost 3 bases, J lost 0 bases, and 13 bases lay in between. Germline loops: CDR1 SGDLS, CDR2 YYNGEE. For the CDR3, the DNA is TGTGCCAGCAGCGCGGCTGGACAGTTCTCTGGAAACACCATATATTTT. Translating gives CASSAAGQFSGNTIYF. Using reference TRBV9 and TRBJ1-3 for the parts outside the CDR3, the full variable domain is DSGVTQTPKHLITATGQRVTLRCSPRSGDLSVYWYQQSLDQGLQFLIQYYNGEERAKGNILERFSAQQFPDLHSELNLSSLELGDSALYFCASSAAGQFSGNTIYFGEGSWLTVV.

The genes are TRBV2 and TRBJ1-5, with D tentatively TRBD1 (5 bases). Germline CDR1 reads SNHLY; CDR2 reads FYNNEI. The V end lost 2 bases, the J end lost 7 bases, and 18 bases lay between the germline ends. This CDR3 region has 16 residues. CDR3 sequence (DNA): TGTGCCAGCAGTGAATGGGGCAAGGGTGGGCGACAGCCCCAGCATTTT. Amino acids: CASSEWGKGGRQPQHF.

The rearrangement uses TRBV7-9 and TRBJ2-7; maybe TRBD2 (6 bases). The CDR3 totals 14 residues. Germline V gene sequence: CDR1 SEHNR, CDR2 FQNEAQ (reference sequence). Trimming stripped 2 bases from V and 0 bases from J, with 8 bases between. In DNA, the CDR3 is TGTGCCAGCAGCTTAATGGGGGGCTCCTACGAGCAGTACTTC. This translates into CASSLMGGSYEQYF.

The rearrangement uses TRBV28 and TRBJ1-4; no reliable D call. There are 15 residues in the CDR3. Germline V gene data show CDR1 as MDHEN and CDR2 as SYDVKM. V lost 7 bases and J lost 4, with 16 bases in between. DNA of the CDR3: TGTGCCAGCACCGGAGCGGACGGAATTAATGAAAAACTGTTTTTT. Its protein is CASTGADGINEKLFF.

This CDR3 reads CASSQSLGGNQPQHF. CDR3 coding DNA: TGCGCCAGCAGCCAATCCCTCGGGGGCAATCAGCCCCAGCATTTT. This chain joins TRBV4-1 and TRBJ1-5; D gene uncertain. The germline CDR1 and CDR2 sequences are MGHRA and YSYEKL. Trimming removed 2 bases at V and 2 bases at J, with 10 bases between. The CDR3 runs to 15 residues.

The chain couples TRBV4-2 to TRBJ1-2, with D perhaps matching TRBD1 (6 bases). The CDR3 is made up of 16 amino acids. CDR1 is LGHNA and CDR2 is YNFKEQ in the germline V gene. Trimming stripped 2 bases from V and 1 base from J, with 14 bases between. CDR3 sequence: CASSQPPGGGNYGYTF. The CDR3, as DNA: TGTGCCAGCAGCCAACCCCCGGGAGGGGGTAACTATGGCTACACCTTC.

J is TRBJ1-1 and V is TRBV7-9, with D perhaps TRBD1 (5 bases). The germline CDR1 and CDR2 sequences are SEHNR and FQNEAQ (reference sequence). The CDR3 sequence is 14 residues long. Trimming left V 3 bases short and J 4 bases short, with 12 bases between. The CDR3 sequence is CASSFGREGTEAFF. CDR3 DNA: TGTGCCAGCAGCTTCGGCAGGGAAGGCACTGAAGCTTTCTTT.

The J gene is TRBJ1-2, the V gene TRBV6-4, with D perhaps matching TRBD1 (6 bases). The CDR3 spans 13 residues. V dropped 8 bases and J dropped 3 bases, with 13 bases sitting between them. CDR1 and CDR2 from the germline V gene are MRHNA and SNTAGT. DNA of the CDR3: TGTGCCAGCCATGGGGGCGCGGACTATGGCTACACCTTC. It codes for CASHGGADYGYTF.

The V gene is TRBV3-1 (or the pseudogene TRBV3-2), the J gene TRBJ2-1; 15 bases align to TRBD2. Germline V gene lookup returns CDR1 LGHDT and CDR2 YNNKEL (reference sequence). CDR3 size: 17 residues. The V gene end was trimmed by 4 bases and the J gene end by 4 bases; junction bases not matched to a gene: 5. The chain's CDR3 is CASSLWGLAGGYNEQFF. CDR3 DNA sequence: TGTGCCAGCAGCCTGTGGGGACTAGCGGGGGGATACAATGAGCAGTTCTTC.

This clone was observed a single time. Other DNA sequences in the same sample also yield this CDR3. V and J are TRBV3-1 (or the pseudogene TRBV3-2) and TRBJ2-5; a weak D match, TRBD2 (5 bases). The CDR3 has 13 amino acids. Trimming removed 0 bases at V and 4 bases at J, with 6 bases between. Germline CDR1 is LGHDT and CDR2 is YNNKEL (reference sequence). As DNA, the CDR3 is TGTGCCAGCAGCCAAGATGGAGGAGAGACCCAGTACTTC. This encodes CASSQDGGETQYF.

This clone appeared a single time. The chain has TRBV5-1 and TRBJ1-2; D possibly corresponds to TRBD1 (5 bases). This CDR3 is built from 14 residues. Between the trimmed V and J ends, which lost 4 bases and 5 bases, there was a span of 15 bases. Germline lookup yields CDR1 SGHRS and CDR2 YFSETQ. The CDR3 DNA sequence: TGCGCCAGCAGCCCACGTCTTGGGGGGTATGGCTACACCTTC. Translated, it gives CASSPRLGGYGYTF.

This sequence joins TRBV7-2 and TRBJ2-2; TRBD1 matches at 10 bases. There are 16 residues in the CDR3. The J segment lost 2 bases and the V segment lost 5 bases, leaving 5 bases of the junction unmatched. Germline CDR1 is SGHTA and CDR2 is FQGNSA. CDR3 sequence reads: CASSNRQGANTGELFF. The CDR3 DNA reads TGTGCCAGCAGCAACCGACAGGGGGCCAACACCGGGGAGCTGTTTTTT. The full variable domain, with the rest looked up from reference TRBV7-2 and TRBJ2-2, is GAGVSQSPSNKVTEKGKDVELRCDPISGHTALYWYRQSLGQGLEFLIYFQGNSAPDKSGLPSDRFSAERTGGSVSTLTIQRTQQEDSAVYLCASSNRQGANTGELFFGEGSRLTVL.

This rearrangement joins TRBV5-4 to TRBJ2-3, with 7 bases that match TRBD1. J was trimmed by 0 bases and V by 0 bases; bases with no gene match: 1. The CDR3 length is 15 residues. The V gene's germline CDR1 is SGHNT and CDR2 YYREEE (reference sequence). The DNA of the CDR3 is TGTGCCAGCAGCTTGGTGGGACAGAGCACAGATACGCAGTATTTT. It encodes CASSLVGQSTDTQYF.

This rearrangement joins TRBV6-5 to TRBJ1-6; D is unclear. Trimming pared 5 bases from V and 7 bases from J, leaving 9 bases between. Germline V CDR1 and CDR2: MNHEY, SVGAGI. This CDR3 spans 13 amino acids. The CDR3: CASSRTGNSPLHF. CDR3 coding DNA: TGTGCCAGCAGTCGTACGGGGAATTCACCCCTCCACTTT.

The chain joins TRBV6-1 to TRBJ2-7; D gene ambiguous. CDR1 MNHNS and CDR2 SASEGT come from the germline V gene. V lost 2 bases to trimming and J lost 1 base, with 3 bases between them. The CDR3 has 12 amino acids. The CDR3: CASSESSYEQYF. In DNA, the CDR3 is TGTGCCAGCAGTGAATCTTCCTACGAGCAGTACTTC.

This clone was observed a single time. V usage is TRBV5-4 and J usage is TRBJ1-2; 7 bases agree with TRBD1. The CDR3 has 13 residues. V lost 0 bases, J lost 8 bases, and 4 bases stayed unmatched. CDR1 is SGHNT and CDR2 is YYREEE in the germline V gene (reference sequence). CDR3: CASSLAGGRGYTF. The CDR3 DNA reads as TGTGCCAGCAGCTTGGCAGGGGGGAGGGGCTACACCTTC.

This chain uses TRBV13 with TRBJ1-3; 11 bases match TRBD1. Losses at the gene ends were 5 bases for V and 4 bases for J; bases not matched to a gene: 7. This CDR3 is built from 16 residues. Germline lookup yields CDR1 PRHDT and CDR2 FYEKMQ (reference sequence). CDR3 nucleotide sequence: TGTGCCAGCAGCCGGGGGACAGGGGGTACAGGAAACACCATATATTTT. Amino acid sequence: CASSRGTGGTGNTIYF. Using reference TRBV13 and TRBJ1-3 for the parts outside the CDR3, the full variable domain is AAGVIQSPRHLIKEKRETATLKCYPIPRHDTVYWYQQGPGQDPQFLISFYEKMQSDKGSIPDRFSAQQFSDYHSELNMSSLELGDSALYFCASSRGTGGTGNTIYFGEGSWLTVV.

The J gene is TRBJ2-5, the V gene TRBV3-1 (or the pseudogene TRBV3-2); 10 bases align to TRBD2. This CDR3 contains 20 residues. Germline-derived CDR1 and CDR2 are LGHDT and YNNKEL (reference sequence). After removal of 0 bases from V and 4 bases from J, the junction contained 17 bases not matched to a gene. The CDR3 spells CASSQDPTITGLAARETQYF. DNA for the CDR3: TGTGCCAGCAGCCAAGATCCGACAATTACCGGACTAGCGGCGCGAGAGACCCAGTACTTC.

The chain combines TRBV10-2 with TRBJ1-1, with 7 bases matching TRBD1. The CDR3 extends over 12 amino acids. From germline, CDR1 is WSHSY and CDR2 SAAADI. The ends lost 6 bases at V and 6 bases at J; junction bases unmatched: 4. CDR3 coding DNA: TGCGCCAGCAGGACAGGGACGGCTGAAGCTTTCTTT. Translated: CASRTGTAEAFF.

This clone is a singleton in its sample. The V call is TRBV11-2, the J call TRBJ1-2; no clear D. The V end was cut by 2 bases, the J end by 3 bases, with 7 bases between. Germline V gives CDR1 SGHAT, CDR2 FQNNGV. This CDR3 is built from 13 residues. The CDR3 is CASSLSEDYGYTF. The CDR3 coding sequence is TGTGCCAGCAGCTTAAGTGAGGACTATGGCTACACCTTC. The full variable domain, with the rest looked up from reference TRBV11-2 and TRBJ1-2, is EAGVAQSPRYKIIEKRQSVAFWCNPISGHATLYWYQQILGQGPKLLIQFQNNGVVDDSQLPKDRFSAERLKGVDSTLKIQPAKLEDSAVYLCASSLSEDYGYTFGSGTRLTVV.

V usage is TRBV2 and J usage is TRBJ2-4, with 11 bases aligning to TRBD2. The junction had 18 bases not matched to a gene; V was cut back by 5 bases and J by 3 bases. Per the germline V gene, CDR1 is SNHLY and CDR2 is FYNNEI. The CDR3 is 20 residues long. The CDR3 region is CASSFDKLAGEGLVKNIQYF. The CDR3 DNA follows: TGTGCCAGCAGTTTCGATAAACTAGCGGGGGAGGGCTTAGTCAAAAACATTCAGTACTTC.

This sequence joins TRBV10-3 and TRBJ2-5, with 9 bases lining up with TRBD1. Per germline, CDR1 ENHRY and CDR2 SYGVKD. The CDR3 covers 14 residues. The ends lost 2 bases at V and 5 bases at J; junction bases unmatched: 3. CDR3 bases: TGTGCCATCAGTGAGGGAACAGGGGGCGAGACCCAGTACTTC. It yields the protein CAISEGTGGETQYF.

The chain combines TRBV18 with TRBJ1-3; D gene unclear. CDR1 and CDR2 from the germline V gene are KGHSH and LQKENI. V lost 3 bases and J lost 0, with 9 bases in between. This CDR3 is 15 amino acids long. In nucleotides, the CDR3 is TGTGCCAGCTCACCGCAAGCGAACTCTGGAAACACCATATATTTT. Its protein product is CASSPQANSGNTIYF. Full variable domain (rest looked up from reference TRBV18 and TRBJ1-3): NAGVMQNPRHLVRRRGQEARLRCSPMKGHSHVYWYRQLPEEGLKFMVYLQKENIIDESGMPKERFSAEFPKEGPSILRIQQVVRGDSAAYFCASSPQANSGNTIYFGEGSWLTVV.

This clone was recorded only once. V usage is TRBV5-1 and J usage is TRBJ2-5; tentatively, D is TRBD2 (5 bases). There are 15 residues in the CDR3. Trimming shortened V by 5 bases and J by 4 bases, and 18 bases separated the two germline ends. Germline CDR1 and CDR2: SGHRS and YFSETQ. The CDR3 nucleotides read TGCGCCAGCAGTAAAGGGCCTGAAGGAGGAGAGACCCAGTACTTC. Amino acids: CASSKGPEGGETQYF.